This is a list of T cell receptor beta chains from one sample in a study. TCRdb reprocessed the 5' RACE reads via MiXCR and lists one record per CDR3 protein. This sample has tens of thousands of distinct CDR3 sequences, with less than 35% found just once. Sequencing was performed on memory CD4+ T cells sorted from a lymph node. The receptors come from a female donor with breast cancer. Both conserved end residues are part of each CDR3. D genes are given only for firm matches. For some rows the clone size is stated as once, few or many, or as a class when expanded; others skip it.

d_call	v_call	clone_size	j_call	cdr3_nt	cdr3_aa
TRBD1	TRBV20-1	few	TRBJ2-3	TGCAGTGCCCCGCCGGACAGGGGGCTCACAGATACGCAGTATTTT	CSAPPDRGLTDTQYF
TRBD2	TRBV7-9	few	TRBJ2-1	TGTGCCAGCAGCTTCCTAGCGGGGGGCCAGTTCTTC	CASSFLAGGQFF
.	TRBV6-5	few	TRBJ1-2	TGTGCCAGCAGTGAATGGGGGGGGCGTTCCTATGGCTACACCTTC	CASSEWGGRSYGYTF
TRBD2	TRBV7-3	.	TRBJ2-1	TGTGCCAGCAGCTCCGCGACTAGCGGGAACGACAATGAGCAGTTCTTC	CASSSATSGNDNEQFF
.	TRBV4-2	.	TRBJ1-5	TGTGCCAGCAGCCAAGATTTGGGGTATAGCAATCAGCCCCAGCATTTT	CASSQDLGYSNQPQHF
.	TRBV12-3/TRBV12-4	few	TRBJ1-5	TGTGCCAGCAGTTTAGGGCCTCACCAGCCCCAGCATTTT	CASSLGPHQPQHF
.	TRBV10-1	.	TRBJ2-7	TGCGCCAGCAAGACACCTACCTACGAGCAGTACTTC	CASKTPTYEQYF
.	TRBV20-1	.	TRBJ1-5	TGCAGTGCTAGATCCGGGGGCTCGAATGGGAATCAGCCCCAGCATTTT	CSARSGGSNGNQPQHF
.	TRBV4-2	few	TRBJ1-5	TGTGCCAGCAGCCAAGAATTCGGTAGCAATCAGCCCCAGCATTTT	CASSQEFGSNQPQHF
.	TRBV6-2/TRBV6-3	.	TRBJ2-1	TGTGCCAGCAGCCCCGACTCGGGGGAGCAGTTCTTC	CASSPDSGEQFF
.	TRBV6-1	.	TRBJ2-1	TGTGCCAGCAGGTCAGGTGGCAATGAGCAGTTCTTC	CASRSGGNEQFF
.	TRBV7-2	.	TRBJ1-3	TGTGCCAGCAGCTTAGTCTACTCTGGAAACACCATATATTTT	CASSLVYSGNTIYF
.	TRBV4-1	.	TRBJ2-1	TGCGCCAGCAGCCAAGGTCGAACAGGGCGGAATGAGCAGTTCTTC	CASSQGRTGRNEQFF
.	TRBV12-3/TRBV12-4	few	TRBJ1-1	TGTGCCAGCAGTTTAGCGGGAGGGACTGAAGCTTTCTTT	CASSLAGGTEAFF
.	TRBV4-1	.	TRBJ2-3	TGCGCCAGCAGCCAAGTGGACTTGACGTCCAGGGCAGATACGCAGTATTTT	CASSQVDLTSRADTQYF
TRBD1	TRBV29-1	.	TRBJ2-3	TGCAGCGGGACCGACAGGGGGTCTACCACAGATACGCAGTATTTT	CSGTDRGSTTDTQYF
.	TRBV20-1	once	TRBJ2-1	TGCAGTGCTGGAGGGGGCCCGGGGGATGAGCAGTTCTTC	CSAGGGPGDEQFF
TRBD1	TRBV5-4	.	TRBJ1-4	TGTGCCAGCAGCTTGCGGACAGGGGCGATGGTAACTAATGAAAAACTGTTTTTT	CASSLRTGAMVTNEKLFF
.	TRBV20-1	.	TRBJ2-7	TGCAGTGCAGCGGACGGATTATCCTACGAGCAGTACTTC	CSAADGLSYEQYF
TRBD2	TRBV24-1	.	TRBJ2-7	TGTGCCACCAGTGAAACGGCGGGAGTCCCTCACGAGCAGTACTTC	CATSETAGVPHEQYF
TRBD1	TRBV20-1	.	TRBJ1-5	TGCAGTGCTCCTACCGGGACAGACTACAATCAGCCCCAGCATTTT	CSAPTGTDYNQPQHF
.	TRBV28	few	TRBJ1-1	TGTGCCAGCAGCCTCGGACCAAGTCCAGCTTTCTTT	CASSLGPSPAFF
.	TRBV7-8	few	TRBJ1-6	TGTGCCAGCAGCTTGAACCCGTATAATTCACCCCTCCACTTT	CASSLNPYNSPLHF